The clone carrying this T cell receptor beta chain is labeled medium-sized. What it recognizes is unknown. As to time point: sample taken at primary tumor resection. Germline assignment: CDR1 SGHDT and CDR2 YYEEEE. V gave up 0 bases and J gave up 2 bases; unmatched junction bases: 6. The length of the CDR3 is 16 residues. This sample is part of a study of spatial heterogeneity in lung cancer. The study's findings and limits: Expanded intratumoral alpha and beta TCR counts tracked tumor mutation counts.

One entry per CDR3 protein results from TCRdb running MiXCR on the 5' RACE reads. The sample yields 1,500 to 1,800 distinct CDR3 sequences, around 7% seen once. Here the sequenced sample was lung tumor tissue, taken at surgery. This chain uses TRBV5-6 with TRBJ1-2; 8 bases are shared with TRBD1. This clonotype originated in a female donor with early-stage non-small cell lung cancer. The CDR3 protein is CASSLETGASNYGYTF. CDR3 nucleotide sequence: TGTGCCAGCAGCTTGGAGACAGGGGCCTCCAACTATGGCTACACCTTC.